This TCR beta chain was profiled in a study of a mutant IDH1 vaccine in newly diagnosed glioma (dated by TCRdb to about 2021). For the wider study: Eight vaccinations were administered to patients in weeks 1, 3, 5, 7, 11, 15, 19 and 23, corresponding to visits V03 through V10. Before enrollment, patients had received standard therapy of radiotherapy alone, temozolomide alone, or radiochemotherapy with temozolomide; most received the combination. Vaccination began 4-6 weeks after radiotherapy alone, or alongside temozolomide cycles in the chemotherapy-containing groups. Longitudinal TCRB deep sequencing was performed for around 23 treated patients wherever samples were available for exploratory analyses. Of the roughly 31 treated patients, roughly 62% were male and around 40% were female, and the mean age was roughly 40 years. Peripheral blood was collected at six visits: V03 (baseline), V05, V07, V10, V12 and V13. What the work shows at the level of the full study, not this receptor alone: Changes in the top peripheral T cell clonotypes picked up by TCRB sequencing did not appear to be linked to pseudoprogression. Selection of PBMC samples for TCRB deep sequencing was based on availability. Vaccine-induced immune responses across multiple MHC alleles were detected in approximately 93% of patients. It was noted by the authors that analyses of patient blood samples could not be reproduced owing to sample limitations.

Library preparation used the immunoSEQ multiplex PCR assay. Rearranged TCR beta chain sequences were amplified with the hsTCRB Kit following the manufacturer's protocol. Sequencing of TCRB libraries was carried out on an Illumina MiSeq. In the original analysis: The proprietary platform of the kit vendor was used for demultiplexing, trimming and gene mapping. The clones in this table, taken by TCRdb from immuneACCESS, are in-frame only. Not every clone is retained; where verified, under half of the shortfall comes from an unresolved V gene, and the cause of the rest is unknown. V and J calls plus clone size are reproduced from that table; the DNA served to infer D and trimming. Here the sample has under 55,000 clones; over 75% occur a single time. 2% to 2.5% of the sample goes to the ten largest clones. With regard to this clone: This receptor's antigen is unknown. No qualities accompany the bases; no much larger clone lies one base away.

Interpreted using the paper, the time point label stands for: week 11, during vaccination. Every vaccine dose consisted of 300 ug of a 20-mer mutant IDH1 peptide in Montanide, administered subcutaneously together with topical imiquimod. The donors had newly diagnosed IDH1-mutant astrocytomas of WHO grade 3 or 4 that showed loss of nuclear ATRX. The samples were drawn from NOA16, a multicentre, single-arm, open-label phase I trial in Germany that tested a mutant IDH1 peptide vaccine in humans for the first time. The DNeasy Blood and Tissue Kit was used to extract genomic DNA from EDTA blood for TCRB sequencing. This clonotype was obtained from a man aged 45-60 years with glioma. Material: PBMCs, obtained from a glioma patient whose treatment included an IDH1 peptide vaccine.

Here is the DNA: TGTGCCAGCAGCCCCCCGTGGCCGGAGGTTGAAGCTTTCTTT. Its coded protein is CASSPPWPEVEAFF. The chain is assembled from TRBV7-6 and TRBJ1-1; no D segment can be confidently identified. Trimming removed 5 bases from V and 7 bases from J, leaving 17 bases between the germline ends. From its cysteine to its phenylalanine, the CDR3 spans 14 amino acids. Only the CDR3 DNA is retained, 42 bases long and in frame from the first base. The germline V gene supplies CDR1 SGHVS and CDR2 FNYEAQ. The CDR3, completed at both ends by the reference TRBV7-6 and TRBJ1-1 genes, gives the full variable domain GAGVSQSPRYKVTKRGQDVALRCDPISGHVSLYWYRQALGQGPEFLTYFNYEAQQDKSGLPNDRFSAERPEGSISTLTIQRTEQRDSAMYRCASSPPWPEVEAFFGQGTRLTVV.